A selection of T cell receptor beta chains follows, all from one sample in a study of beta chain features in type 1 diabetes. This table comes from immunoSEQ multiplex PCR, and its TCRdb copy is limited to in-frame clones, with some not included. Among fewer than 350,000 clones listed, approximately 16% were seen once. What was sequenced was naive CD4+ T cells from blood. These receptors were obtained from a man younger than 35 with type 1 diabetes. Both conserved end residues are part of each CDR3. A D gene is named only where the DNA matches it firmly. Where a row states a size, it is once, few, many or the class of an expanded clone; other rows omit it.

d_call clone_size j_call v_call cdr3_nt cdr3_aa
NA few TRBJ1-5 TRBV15 TGTGCCACCAGCAGAGTCGAAAGGGGGTTAGTTCAGCCCCAGCATTTT CATSRVERGLVQPQHF
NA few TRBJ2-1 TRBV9 TGTGCCAGCAGCGTAGAGGGCGGGGAGAGGGAGCAGTTCTTC CASSVEGGEREQFF
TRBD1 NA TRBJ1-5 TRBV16 TGTGCCAGCAGCCCAAGGGACAGGCGTTCGTTGCATTTT CASSPRDRRSLHF
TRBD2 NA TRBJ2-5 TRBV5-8 TGTGCCAGCAGCTGGTTGGGACTAGCGGGAGGAGAGACCCAGTACTTC CASSWLGLAGGETQYF
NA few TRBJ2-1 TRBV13 TGTGCCAGCAGCCTTGGTGCCCCTATGGATGAGCAGTTCTTC CASSLGAPMDEQFF
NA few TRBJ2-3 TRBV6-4 TGTGCCAGCCTGTCGAGTAGCACAGATACGCAGTATTTT CASLSSSTDTQYF
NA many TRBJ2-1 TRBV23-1 TGCGCCAGCAGTCCCGACAGCTCCTACAATGAGCAGTTCTTC CASSPDSSYNEQFF
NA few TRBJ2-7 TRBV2 TGTGCCAGCAGTGCGGGAACATTCTACGAGCAGTACTTC CASSAGTFYEQYF
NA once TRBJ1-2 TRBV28 TGTGCCAGCAAGGATCCGGGGGAGTTCTATGGCTACACCTTC CASKDPGEFYGYTF
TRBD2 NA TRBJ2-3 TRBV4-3 TGCGCCAGCAGCCGACGACGGGAGGTTGGCACAGATACGCAGTATTTT CASSRRREVGTDTQYF
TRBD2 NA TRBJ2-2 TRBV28 TGTGCCAGCAGACCGGGACTAGCAGGCACCGGGGAGCTGTTTTTT CASRPGLAGTGELFF
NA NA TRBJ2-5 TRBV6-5 TGTGCCAGCAGTTACGCCCAGGGGACGTCCCAAGAGACCCAGTACTTC CASSYAQGTSQETQYF
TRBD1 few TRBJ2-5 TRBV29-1 TGCAGCGTTGAAAGGACCCAATCCCAGGGGGCCCAGTACTTC CSVERTQSQGAQYF
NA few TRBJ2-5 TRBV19 TGTGCCAGTACCATACCAGGGATGGAGACCCAGTACTTC CASTIPGMETQYF
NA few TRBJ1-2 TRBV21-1 TGTGCCAGCAGGACAGTGGCCTATGGCTACACCTTC CASRTVAYGYTF
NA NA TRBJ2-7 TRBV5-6 TGTGCCAGCAGCTTGGCGGACAGATTCTACGAGCAGTACTTC CASSLADRFYEQYF
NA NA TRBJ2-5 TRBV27 TGTGCCAGCAGGACGTATAAGGGGTCAGGAGAGACCCAGTACTTC CASRTYKGSGETQYF
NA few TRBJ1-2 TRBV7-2 TGTGCCAGCAGCTTATCTCCGGGTTATGGCTACACCTTC CASSLSPGYGYTF
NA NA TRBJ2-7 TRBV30 TGTGCCTGGAGGGGGACACCGATTTCCTACGAGCAGTACTTC CAWRGTPISYEQYF
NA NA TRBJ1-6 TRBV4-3 TGCGCCAGCAGCCAAGATCAGGGCGCTAATTCACCCCTCCACTTT CASSQDQGANSPLHF
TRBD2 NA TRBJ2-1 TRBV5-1 TGCGCCAGCAGTCTAGCGGGAGCAGCTGATGAGCAGTTCTTC CASSLAGAADEQFF
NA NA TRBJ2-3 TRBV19 TGTGCCAGTATGACGGGTGGGGGCGATACGCAGTATTTT CASMTGGGDTQYF
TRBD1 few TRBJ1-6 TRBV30 TGTGCCGCCGCTTCGGGACAGGGGGCGTGGGGTAATTCACCCCTCCACTTT CAAASGQGAWGNSPLHF
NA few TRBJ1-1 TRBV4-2 TGTGCCAGCAGCCCTCTTGGGGGGGACGGACACACTGAAGCTTTCTTT CASSPLGGDGHTEAFF
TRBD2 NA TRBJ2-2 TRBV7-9 TGTGCCAGCAGCTTTTCAGTAGGACTAGCGGGAGTTACCGGGGAGCTGTTTTTT CASSFSVGLAGVTGELFF
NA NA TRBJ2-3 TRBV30 TGTGCCTGGACAACAGGGACAAGCACAGATACGCAGTATTTT CAWTTGTSTDTQYF
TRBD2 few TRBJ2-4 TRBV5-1 TGCGCCAGCAGCGGGGGACTAGCGGGAGCCAAAAACATTCAGTACTTC CASSGGLAGAKNIQYF
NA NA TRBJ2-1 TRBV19 TGTGCCAGCCAACTCGACTCCTACAATGAGCAGTTCTTC CASQLDSYNEQFF
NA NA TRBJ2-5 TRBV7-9 TGTGCCAGCAGCCCAAGAGAGGGCTTTCCCCCTTCCGAGACCCAGTACTTC CASSPREGFPPSETQYF
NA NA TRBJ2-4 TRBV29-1 TGCAGCGTTTCCCTAGTTTTAGCCAAAAACATTCAGTACTTC CSVSLVLAKNIQYF
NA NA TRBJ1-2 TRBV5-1 TGCGCCAGCAGCTTGTACAGGCGGGGCTACACCTTC CASSLYRRGYTF
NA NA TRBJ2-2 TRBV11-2 TGTGCCAGCAGTGCGTCCCGGGTTGCCGGGGAGCTGTTTTTT CASSASRVAGELFF
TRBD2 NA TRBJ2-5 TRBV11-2 TGTGCCAGCAGCTTAGGTGTTAGCGGGCAAGAGCCCCAGTACTTC CASSLGVSGQEPQYF
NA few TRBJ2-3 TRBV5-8 TGTGCCAGCAGCCTTACCGGGACTGGGAGCACAGATACGCAGTATTTT CASSLTGTGSTDTQYF
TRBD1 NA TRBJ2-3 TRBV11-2 TGTGCCAGCAGCTTCGGGACAGGGAATACAGATACGCAGTATTTT CASSFGTGNTDTQYF
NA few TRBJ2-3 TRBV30 TGTGCCTGGAGACAAAAAGGGGCAGATACGCAGTATTTT CAWRQKGADTQYF
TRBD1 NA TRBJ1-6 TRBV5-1 TGCGCCAGCAGCTTGGATCCATCAGGGGGCATCAATTCACCCCTCCACTTT CASSLDPSGGINSPLHF
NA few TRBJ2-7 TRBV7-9 TGTGCCAGCAGCCCGCGGCAGTCCTACGAGCAGTACTTC CASSPRQSYEQYF
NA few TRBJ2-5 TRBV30 TGTGCCTGGACTAAAACTGGGCTGGCGGGAATCCGGGCCCAGTACTTC CAWTKTGLAGIRAQYF
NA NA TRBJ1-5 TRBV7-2 TGTGCCAGCAGCGCCCGGACGGGGGATCAGCCCCAGCATTTT CASSARTGDQPQHF
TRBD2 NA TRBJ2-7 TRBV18 TGTGCCAGCTCATCCCGGCGGGCCCCAGCGGGACCTTTTTACGAGCAGTACTTC CASSSRRAPAGPFYEQYF
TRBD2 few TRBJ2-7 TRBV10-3 TGTGCCATCAGCGCCATGAGGCGGGAGTCGATCCACGAGCAGTACTTC CAISAMRRESIHEQYF
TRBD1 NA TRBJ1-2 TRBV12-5 TGTGCTAGTGGTGGGACAGGGGAAGGATTTGATGGCTACACCTTC CASGGTGEGFDGYTF
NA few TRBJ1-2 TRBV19 TGTGCCAGTTACAGGGATGGCTACACCTTC CASYRDGYTF
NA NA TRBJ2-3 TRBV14 TGTGCCAGCAGCCACACGCGCGATACGCAGTATTTT CASSHTRDTQYF
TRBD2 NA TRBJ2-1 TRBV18 TGTGCCAGCTCTCGTCGGACTAGCGGGAGTTCTGGCAATGAGCAGTTCTTC CASSRRTSGSSGNEQFF
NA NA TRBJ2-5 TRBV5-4 TGTGCCAGCAGCCTAAGAAGTACAGGGAGAGGAGGAGAGACCCAGTACTTC CASSLRSTGRGGETQYF
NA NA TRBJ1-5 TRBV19 TGTGCCAGTCGTCTACAGGGTCGAGGTCAGCCCCAGCATTTT CASRLQGRGQPQHF
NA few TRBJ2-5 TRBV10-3 TGTGCCATCAGTGGGACTGTGGCCCCGAAACAAGAGACCCAGTACTTC CAISGTVAPKQETQYF
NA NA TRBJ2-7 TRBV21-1 TGTGCCAGCAGCAAACTCGCCCCACCGACTAGCGGAGAATCCTACGAGCAGTACTTC CASSKLAPPTSGESYEQYF
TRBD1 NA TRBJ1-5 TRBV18 TGTGCCAGCTCGATCGACAGGGACCAGCCCCAGCATTTT CASSIDRDQPQHF
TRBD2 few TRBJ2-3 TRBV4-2 TGTGCCAGCAGCCAGGAAGCCGGGACTAGCGGACCGTTTGATTTT CASSQEAGTSGPFDF
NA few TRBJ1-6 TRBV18 TGTGCCAGCTCGCCGTGGGACGGGAGGCCCCTCCACTTT CASSPWDGRPLHF